These T cell receptor beta chains were read from a single sample in a study of chemoradiotherapy in HPV16-positive cancers. Repertoires were generated with immunoSEQ multiplex PCR, while TCRdb's copy carries only in-frame clones and drops some. The profile covers tens of thousands of clones, with around 90% appearing a single time and around a fifth taken by the ten largest. The material sequenced was blood, taken from a patient who underwent chemoradiotherapy. These receptors came from a human donor with HPV-associated anogenital cancer. The conserved cysteine and the conserved F or W are not part of the CDR3 here.

J	V	CDR3
TRBJ1-1	TRBV29-1	SFLLGGLNTEAF
TRBJ1-5	TRBV5-5	ASSLIPSSNQPQH
TRBJ2-1	TRBV9	ASSVAGTGAHSYNEQF
TRBJ1-1	TRBV10-3	AISGTANTEAF
TRBJ1-1	TRBV5-6	ASSVDRNTEAF
TRBJ1-2	TRBV7-2	ASSLDWNGYT
TRBJ1-1	TRBV5-4	ASRGANTEAF
TRBJ2-7	TRBV6-1	ASTGSQGYEQY
TRBJ2-7	TRBV19	ASKEGQLGEQY
TRBJ1-2	TRBV30	AWSSTGGYT
TRBJ2-2	TRBV5-4	ASSGAVLNTGELF
TRBJ1-5	TRBV18	ASSPNKIQPQH
TRBJ1-4	TRBV7-8	ASSSLGGLNEKLF
TRBJ2-1	TRBV25-1	ASSESNTPSYNEQF
TRBJ1-1	TRBV6-6	ASSSQTGNTEAF
TRBJ2-5	TRBV7-6	ASSSSGGRGETQY
TRBJ2-1	TRBV7-2	ASSLAGGPDEQF
TRBJ2-7	TRBV6-6	ASRRQGTSSYEQY
TRBJ2-3	TRBV9	ASSVTGNPTDTQY
TRBJ1-1	TRBV10-3	AISDYTEAF
TRBJ1-2	TRBV30	AWSVRGPNYGYT
TRBJ2-7	TRBV29-1	SAESGNEQY
TRBJ2-7	TRBV9	ASSVTSISSYEQY
TRBJ2-5	TRBV5-4	ASSLQGQETQY
TRBJ1-1	TRBV19	ASSFTGVNTEAF
TRBJ1-2	TRBV4-2	ASSQVGGRSGGYT
TRBJ2-7	TRBV2	ASSELRQGNNEQY
TRBJ2-1	TRBV5-4	ASSLGTESYNEQF
TRBJ1-2	TRBV7-9	ASSLQETNPYGYT
TRBJ1-5	TRBV28	ASEKDRGHPQH
TRBJ2-3	TRBV5-1	ASSYGLSQSTDTQY
TRBJ1-5	TRBV2	ASSDWTSSNQPQH
TRBJ1-2	TRBV6-5	ASSYSGGALNGYT
TRBJ2-7	TRBV30	AWADRSSYEQY
TRBJ2-1	TRBV28	ASSLAGANNEQF
TRBJ2-7	TRBV5-8	ASTPGTVSSYEQY
TRBJ1-1	TRBV10-3	AISDRGDTEAF
TRBJ1-1	TRBV11-1	ASSLTENTEAF
TRBJ2-7	TRBV5-5	ASSSGTVYEQY
TRBJ2-5	TRBV6-6	ASSYWGQETQY
TRBJ1-6	TRBV19	ASRGVSSYNSPLH
TRBJ2-1	TRBV9	ASSPSSVSGNEQF
TRBJ1-2	TRBV5-1	ASSLDRGLRGYT
TRBJ1-5	TRBV5-6	ASSELLRGDQPQH
TRBJ2-2	TRBV7-9	ASSLDSRAGELF
TRBJ1-5	TRBV27	ASSFGRGDQPQH
TRBJ2-1	TRBV4-3	ASSPAGGIGWNEQF
TRBJ1-4	TRBV10-1	ASRGGTLAKEKLF
TRBJ1-1	TRBV5-1	ASSLDGLMNTEAF
TRBJ2-7	TRBV4-1	ASSQHWEQDSYEQY
TRBJ2-3	TRBV6-5	ASSYGGAADTQY